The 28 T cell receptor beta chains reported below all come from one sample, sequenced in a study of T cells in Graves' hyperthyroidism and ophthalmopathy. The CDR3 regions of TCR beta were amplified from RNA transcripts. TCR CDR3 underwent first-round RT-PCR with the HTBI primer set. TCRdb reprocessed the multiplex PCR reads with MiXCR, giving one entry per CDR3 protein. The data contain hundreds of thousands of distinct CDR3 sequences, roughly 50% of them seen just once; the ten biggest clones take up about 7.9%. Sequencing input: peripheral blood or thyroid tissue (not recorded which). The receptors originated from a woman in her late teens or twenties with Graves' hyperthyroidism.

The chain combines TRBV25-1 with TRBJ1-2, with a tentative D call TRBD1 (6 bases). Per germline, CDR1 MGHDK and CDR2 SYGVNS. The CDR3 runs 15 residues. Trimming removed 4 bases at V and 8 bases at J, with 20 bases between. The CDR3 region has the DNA TGTGCCAGCAGTGCCACTAGGACAGTCCCTAGAGGCTACACCTTC. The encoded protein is CASSATRTVPRGYTF.

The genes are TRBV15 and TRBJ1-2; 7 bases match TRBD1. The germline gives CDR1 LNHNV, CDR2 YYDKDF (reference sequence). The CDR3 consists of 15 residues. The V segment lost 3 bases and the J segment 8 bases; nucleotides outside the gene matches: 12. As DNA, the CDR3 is TGTGCCACCAGCAGCTTCGCAGGGGGGTTCGTCGGCTACACCTTC. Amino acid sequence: CATSSFAGGFVGYTF. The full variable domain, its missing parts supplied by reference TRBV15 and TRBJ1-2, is DAMVIQNPRYQVTQFGKPVTLSCSQTLNHNVMYWYQQKSSQAPKLLFHYYDKDFNNEADTPDNFQSRRPNTSFCFLDIRSPGLGDTAMYLCATSSFAGGFVGYTFGSGTRLTVV.

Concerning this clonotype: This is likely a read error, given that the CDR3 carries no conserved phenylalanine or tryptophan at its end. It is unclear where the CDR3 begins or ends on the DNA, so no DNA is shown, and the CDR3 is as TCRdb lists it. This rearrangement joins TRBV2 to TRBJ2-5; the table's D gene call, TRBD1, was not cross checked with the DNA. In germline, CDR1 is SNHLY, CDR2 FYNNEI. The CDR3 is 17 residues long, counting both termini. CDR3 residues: CASSLGTGVNYGYTFGS.

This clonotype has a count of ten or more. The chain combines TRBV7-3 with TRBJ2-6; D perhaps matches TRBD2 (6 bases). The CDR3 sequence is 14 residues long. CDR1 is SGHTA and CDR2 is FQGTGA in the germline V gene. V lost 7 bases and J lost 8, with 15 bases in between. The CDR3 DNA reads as TGTGCCAGCACCGACGCGGGGCCATCCAACGTCCTGACTTTC. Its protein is CASTDAGPSNVLTF.

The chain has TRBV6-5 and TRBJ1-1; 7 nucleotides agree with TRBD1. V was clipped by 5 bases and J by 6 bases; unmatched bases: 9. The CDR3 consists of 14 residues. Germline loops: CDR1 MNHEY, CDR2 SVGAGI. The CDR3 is CASSPWDSLAEAFF. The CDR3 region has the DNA TGTGCCAGCAGTCCCTGGGACAGCCTAGCTGAAGCTTTCTTT.

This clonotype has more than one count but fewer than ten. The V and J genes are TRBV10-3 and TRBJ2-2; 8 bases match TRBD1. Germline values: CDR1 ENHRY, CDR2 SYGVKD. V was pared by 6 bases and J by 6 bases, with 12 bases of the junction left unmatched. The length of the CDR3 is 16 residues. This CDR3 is CAISSFRGRVPGELFF. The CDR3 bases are TGTGCCATCAGCAGCTTCAGGGGGCGCGTTCCCGGGGAGCTGTTTTTT.

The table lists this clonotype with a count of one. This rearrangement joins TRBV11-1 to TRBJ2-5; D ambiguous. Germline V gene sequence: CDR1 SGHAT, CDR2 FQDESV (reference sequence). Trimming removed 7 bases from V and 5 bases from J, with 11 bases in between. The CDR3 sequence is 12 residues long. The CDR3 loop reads CASTRNNETQYF. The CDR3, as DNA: TGTGCCAGCACCAGAAATAACGAGACCCAGTACTTC.

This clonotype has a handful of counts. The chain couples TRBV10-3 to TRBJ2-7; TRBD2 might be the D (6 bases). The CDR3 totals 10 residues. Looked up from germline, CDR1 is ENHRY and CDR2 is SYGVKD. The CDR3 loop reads CAGTSYEQYF. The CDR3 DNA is TGTGCTGGGACTTCCTACGAGCAGTACTTC.

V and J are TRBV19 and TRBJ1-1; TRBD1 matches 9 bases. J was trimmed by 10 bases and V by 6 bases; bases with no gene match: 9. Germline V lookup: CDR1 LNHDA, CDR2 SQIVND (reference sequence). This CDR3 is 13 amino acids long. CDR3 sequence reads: CASRGTGFTAAFF. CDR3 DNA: TGTGCCAGTAGGGGGACAGGGTTCACGGCAGCTTTCTTT.

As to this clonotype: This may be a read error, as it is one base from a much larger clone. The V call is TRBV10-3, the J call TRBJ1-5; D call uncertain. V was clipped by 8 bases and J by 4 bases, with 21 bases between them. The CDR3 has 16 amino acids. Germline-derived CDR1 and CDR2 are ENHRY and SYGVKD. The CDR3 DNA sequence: TGTGCCATCGCGGAGGACTTTGGGGAGGAGAATCAGCCCCAGCATTTT. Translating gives CAIAEDFGEENQPQHF.

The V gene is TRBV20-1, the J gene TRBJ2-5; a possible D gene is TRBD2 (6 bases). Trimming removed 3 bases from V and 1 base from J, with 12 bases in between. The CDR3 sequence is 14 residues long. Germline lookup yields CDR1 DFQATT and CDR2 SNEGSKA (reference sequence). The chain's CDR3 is CSASGGAGQETQYF. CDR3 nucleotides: TGCAGTGCTAGCGGGGGTGCGGGCCAAGAGACCCAGTACTTC.

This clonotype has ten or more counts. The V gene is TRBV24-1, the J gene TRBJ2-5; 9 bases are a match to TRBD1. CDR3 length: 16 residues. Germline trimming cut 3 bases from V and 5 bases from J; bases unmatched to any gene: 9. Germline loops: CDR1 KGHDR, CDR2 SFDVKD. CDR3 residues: CATSDPPGQGMETQYF. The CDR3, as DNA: TGTGCCACCAGTGATCCCCCGGGACAGGGAATGGAGACCCAGTACTTC.

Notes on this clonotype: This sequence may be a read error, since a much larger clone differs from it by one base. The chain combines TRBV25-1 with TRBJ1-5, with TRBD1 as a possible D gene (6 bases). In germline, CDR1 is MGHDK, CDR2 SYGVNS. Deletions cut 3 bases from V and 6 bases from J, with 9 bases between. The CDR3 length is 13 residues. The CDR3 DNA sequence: TGTGCCAGCAGTGACAGGGGCGCTCAGCCCCAGCATTTT. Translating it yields CASSDRGAQPQHF.

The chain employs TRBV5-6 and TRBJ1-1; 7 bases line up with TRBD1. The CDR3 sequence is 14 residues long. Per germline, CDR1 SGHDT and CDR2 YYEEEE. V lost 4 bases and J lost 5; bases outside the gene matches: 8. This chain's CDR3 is CASSNRDSLTEAFF. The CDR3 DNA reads TGTGCCAGCAGCAACCGGGACAGCTTAACTGAAGCTTTCTTT.

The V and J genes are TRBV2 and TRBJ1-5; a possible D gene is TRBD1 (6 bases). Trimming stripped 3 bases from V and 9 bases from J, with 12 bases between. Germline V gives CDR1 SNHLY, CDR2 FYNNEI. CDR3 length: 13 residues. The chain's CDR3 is CASSDTGILPQHF. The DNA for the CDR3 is TGTGCCAGCAGTGATACAGGGATCCTGCCCCAGCATTTT.

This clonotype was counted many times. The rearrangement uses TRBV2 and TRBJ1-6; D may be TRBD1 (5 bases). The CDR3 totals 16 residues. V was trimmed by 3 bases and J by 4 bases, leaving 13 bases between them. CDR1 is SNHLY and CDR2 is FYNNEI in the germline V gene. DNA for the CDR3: TGTGCCAGCAGTGAGGATTGGGCAGGGTATAATTCACCCCTCCACTTT. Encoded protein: CASSEDWAGYNSPLHF. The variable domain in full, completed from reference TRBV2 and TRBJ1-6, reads EPEVTQTPSHQVTQMGQEVILRCVPISNHLYFYWYRQILGQKVEFLVSFYNNEISEKSEIFDDQFSVERPDGSNFTLKIRSTKLEDSAMYFCASSEDWAGYNSPLHFGNGTRLTVT.

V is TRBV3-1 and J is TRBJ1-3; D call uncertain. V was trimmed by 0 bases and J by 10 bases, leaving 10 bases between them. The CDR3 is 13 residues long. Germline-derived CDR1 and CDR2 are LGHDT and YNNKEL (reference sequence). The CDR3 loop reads CASSQDYRRTIYF. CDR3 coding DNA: TGTGCCAGCAGCCAAGACTACCGCCGGACCATATATTTT.

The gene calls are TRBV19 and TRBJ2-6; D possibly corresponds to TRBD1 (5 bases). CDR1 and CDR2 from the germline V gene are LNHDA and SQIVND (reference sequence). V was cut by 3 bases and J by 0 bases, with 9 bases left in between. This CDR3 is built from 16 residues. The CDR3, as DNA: TGTGCCAGTAGTATCAGGGCAGTCTCTGGGGCCAACGTCCTGACTTTC. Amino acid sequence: CASSIRAVSGANVLTF.

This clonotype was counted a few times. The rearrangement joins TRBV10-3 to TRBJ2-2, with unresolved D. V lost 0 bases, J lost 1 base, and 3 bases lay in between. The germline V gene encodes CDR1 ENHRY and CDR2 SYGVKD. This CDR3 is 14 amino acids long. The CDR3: CAISESGNTGELFF. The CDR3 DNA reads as TGTGCCATCAGTGAGTCCGGGAACACCGGGGAGCTGTTTTTT.

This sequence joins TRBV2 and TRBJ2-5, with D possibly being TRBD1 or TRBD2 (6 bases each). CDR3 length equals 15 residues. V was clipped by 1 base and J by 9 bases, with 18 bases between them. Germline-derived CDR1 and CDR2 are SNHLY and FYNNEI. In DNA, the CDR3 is TGTGCCAGCAGTGAAGTGCAGGGGAGGACAATGGCCCAGTACTTC. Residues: CASSEVQGRTMAQYF.

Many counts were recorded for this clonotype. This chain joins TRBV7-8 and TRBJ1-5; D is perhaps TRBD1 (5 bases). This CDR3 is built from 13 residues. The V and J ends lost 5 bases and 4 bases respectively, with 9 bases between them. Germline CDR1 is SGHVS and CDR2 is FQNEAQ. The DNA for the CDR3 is TGTGCCAGCAGCCCAGGGAGGAATCAGCCCCAGCATTTT. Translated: CASSPGRNQPQHF.

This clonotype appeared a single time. The CDR3, as DNA: TGTGCCACCAGCAGGACGGGACAGGGTAACTATGGCTACACCTTC. Its protein product is CATSRTGQGNYGYTF. V is TRBV15 and J is TRBJ1-2; 9 bases fit TRBD1. CDR1 and CDR2 from the germline V gene are LNHNV and YYDKDF (reference sequence). Germline trimming cut 3 bases from V and 1 base from J; bases unmatched to any gene: 3. CDR3 size: 15 residues.

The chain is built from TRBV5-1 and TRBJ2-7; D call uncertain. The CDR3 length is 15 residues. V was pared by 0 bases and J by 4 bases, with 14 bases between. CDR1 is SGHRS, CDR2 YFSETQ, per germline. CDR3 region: CASSLGSSRPYEQYF. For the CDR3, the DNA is TGCGCCAGCAGCTTGGGTTCAAGTCGACCGTACGAGCAGTACTTC.

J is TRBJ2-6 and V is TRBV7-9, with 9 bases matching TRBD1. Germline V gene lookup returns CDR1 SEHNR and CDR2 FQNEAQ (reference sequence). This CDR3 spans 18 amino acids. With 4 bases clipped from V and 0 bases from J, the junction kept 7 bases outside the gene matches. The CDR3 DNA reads TGTGCCAGCAGCTCTTGGGGGACAGGGACCTCTGGGGCCAACGTCCTGACTTTC. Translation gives CASSSWGTGTSGANVLTF.

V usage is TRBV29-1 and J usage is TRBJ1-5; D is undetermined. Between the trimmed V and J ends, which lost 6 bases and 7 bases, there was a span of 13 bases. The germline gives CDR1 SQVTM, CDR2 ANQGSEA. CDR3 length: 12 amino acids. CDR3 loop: CSVLTGGQPQHF. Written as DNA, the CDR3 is TGCAGCGTCCTTACGGGAGGGCAGCCCCAGCATTTT.

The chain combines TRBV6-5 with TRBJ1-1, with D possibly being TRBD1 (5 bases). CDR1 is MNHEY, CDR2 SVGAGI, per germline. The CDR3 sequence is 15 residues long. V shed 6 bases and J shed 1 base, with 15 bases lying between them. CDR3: CASRTYGTANTEAFF. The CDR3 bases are TGTGCCAGCAGGACCTACGGGACGGCGAACACTGAAGCTTTCTTT.

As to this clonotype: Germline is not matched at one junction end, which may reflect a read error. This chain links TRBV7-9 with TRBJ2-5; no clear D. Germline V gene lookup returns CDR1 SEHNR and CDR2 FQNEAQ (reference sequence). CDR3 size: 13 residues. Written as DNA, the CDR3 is TGTGCCAGCAGCCACCAGGACCAAGAGACCCGGTACTTC. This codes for CASSHQDQETRYF.

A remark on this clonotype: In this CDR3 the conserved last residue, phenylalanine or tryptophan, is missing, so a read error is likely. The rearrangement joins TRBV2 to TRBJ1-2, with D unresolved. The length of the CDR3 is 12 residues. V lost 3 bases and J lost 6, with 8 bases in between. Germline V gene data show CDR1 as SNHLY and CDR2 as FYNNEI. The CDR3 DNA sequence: TGTGCCAGCAGTGAGCCACAGAATGGCTACACCGTC. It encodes CASSEPQNGYTV.